The clone carrying this T cell receptor beta chain was observed at least ten times. Its specificity is unknown. The CDR3 covers 12 residues. The V gene lost 5 bases and the J gene lost 5 bases, with 11 bases spanning the gap. CDR1 is SGHDT and CDR2 is YYEEEE in the germline V gene. TCRdb used MiXCR to reprocess the 5' RACE reads, holding one entry per CDR3 protein. The table lists 220,000 or so distinct CDR3 sequences, 10% to 13% of them singletons, with roughly a fifth in the top ten. This sample is drawn from a study of CD8 T cells in ankylosing spondylitis. Overall study results and limits: Significant enrichment of disease-linked clones was reported in matched ankylosing spondylitis synovial fluid. What appeared characteristic of ankylosing spondylitis blood was a TCR beta motif of 7 or 8 highly homologous variants. Earlier work had already found some motif variants in reactive arthritis synovial fluid and blood.

The TCR comes from a male donor with ankylosing spondylitis or in good health (not recorded which). Sample: blood, either unsorted or a sorted T cell fraction (not recorded which). The chain uses TRBV5-6 and TRBJ2-7, with TRBD1 as a possible D gene (5 bases). The CDR3 nucleotides are TGTGCCAGCAGATCCGCGACAGACGAGCAGTACTTC. Residues: CASRSATDEQYF. Together with reference TRBV5-6 and TRBJ2-7, the CDR3 gives the full variable domain: DAGVTQSPTHLIKTRGQQVTLRCSPKSGHDTVSWYQQALGQGPQFIFQYYEEEERQRGNFPDRFSGHQFPNYSSELNVNALLLGDSALYLCASRSATDEQYFGPGTRLTVT.